The subject of this entry is one TCR beta chain. These data come from a study of shared clonotypes between healthy human individuals. This CDR3 comprises 14 residues. Sequencing used immunoSEQ multiplex PCR; TCRdb keeps in-frame clones, though not all of them. The table has 450,000 to 500,000 clones, about 85% seen once. Sequencing was carried out using PBMCs. This chain uses TRBV12-1 with TRBJ2-7. TRBV12-1 is described as a pseudogene. The receptor was isolated from a woman between 40 and 55 years old in good health. Some clones in this sample may be carry-over from other donors' samples. CDR3 in amino acids: CASSRGAWRYEQYF. The CDR3 DNA reads as TGTGCCAGCAGTAGAGGGGCTTGGAGGTACGAGCAGTACTTC.